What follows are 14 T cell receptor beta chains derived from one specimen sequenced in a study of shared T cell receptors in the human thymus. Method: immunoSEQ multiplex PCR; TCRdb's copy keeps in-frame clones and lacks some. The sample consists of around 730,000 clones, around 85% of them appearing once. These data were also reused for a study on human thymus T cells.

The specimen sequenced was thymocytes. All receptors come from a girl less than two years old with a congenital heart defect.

The CDR3 DNA sequence: TGCGCCAGCAGCCACCGATCCGCCCAAGGTCCGGGCTATGGCTACACCTTC. This encodes CASSHRSAQGPGYGYTF. The rearrangement uses TRBV4-1 and TRBJ1-2; D remains ambiguous. The germline V and J ends were trimmed by 3 bases and 4 bases, with 21 bases remaining between them. The CDR3 runs 17 residues. Germline lookup yields CDR1 MGHRA and CDR2 YSYEKL.

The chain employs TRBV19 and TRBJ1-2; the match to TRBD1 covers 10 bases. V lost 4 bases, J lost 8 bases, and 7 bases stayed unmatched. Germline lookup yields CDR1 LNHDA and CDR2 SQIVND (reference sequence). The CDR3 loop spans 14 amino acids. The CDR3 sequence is CASSTGQGEYGYTF. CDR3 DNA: TGTGCCAGTAGTACCGGACAGGGGGAATACGGCTACACCTTC. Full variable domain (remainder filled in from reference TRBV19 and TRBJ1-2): DGGITQSPKYLFRKEGQNVTLSCEQNLNHDAMYWYRQDPGQGLRLIYYSQIVNDFQKGDIAEGYSVSREKKESFPLTVTSAQKNPTAFYLCASSTGQGEYGYTFGSGTRLTVV.

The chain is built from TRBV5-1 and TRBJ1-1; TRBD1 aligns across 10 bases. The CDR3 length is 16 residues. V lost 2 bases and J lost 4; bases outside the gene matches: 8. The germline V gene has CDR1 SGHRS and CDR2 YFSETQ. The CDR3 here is CASSFAGQGFFTEAFF. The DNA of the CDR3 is TGCGCCAGCAGCTTTGCGGGACAGGGGTTTTTCACTGAAGCTTTCTTT.

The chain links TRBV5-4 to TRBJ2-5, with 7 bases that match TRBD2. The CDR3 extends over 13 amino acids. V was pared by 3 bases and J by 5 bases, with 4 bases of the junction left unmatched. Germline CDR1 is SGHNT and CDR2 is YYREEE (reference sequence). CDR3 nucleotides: TGTGCCAGCAGCTCTACTAGCGAGGAGACCCAGTACTTC. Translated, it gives CASSSTSEETQYF. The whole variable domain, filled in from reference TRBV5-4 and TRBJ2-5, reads ETGVTQSPTHLIKTRGQQVTLRCSSQSGHNTVSWYQQALGQGPQFIFQYYREEENGRGNFPPRFSGLQFPNYSSELNVNALELDDSALYLCASSSTSEETQYFGPGTRLLVL.

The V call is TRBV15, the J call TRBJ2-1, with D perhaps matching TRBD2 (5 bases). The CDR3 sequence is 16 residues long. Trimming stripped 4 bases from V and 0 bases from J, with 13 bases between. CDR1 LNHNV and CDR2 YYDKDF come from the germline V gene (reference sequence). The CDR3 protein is CATSTLLATSYNEQFF. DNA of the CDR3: TGTGCCACCAGCACCCTCCTAGCTACCTCCTACAATGAGCAGTTCTTC.

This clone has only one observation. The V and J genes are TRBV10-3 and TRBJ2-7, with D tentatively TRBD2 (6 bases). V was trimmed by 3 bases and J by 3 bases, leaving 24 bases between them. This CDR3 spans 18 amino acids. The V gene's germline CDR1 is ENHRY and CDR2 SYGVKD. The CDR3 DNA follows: TGTGCCATCAGTGACCCAACGCCAATTACAGGAGGGGACTACGAGCAGTACTTC. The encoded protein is CAISDPTPITGGDYEQYF.

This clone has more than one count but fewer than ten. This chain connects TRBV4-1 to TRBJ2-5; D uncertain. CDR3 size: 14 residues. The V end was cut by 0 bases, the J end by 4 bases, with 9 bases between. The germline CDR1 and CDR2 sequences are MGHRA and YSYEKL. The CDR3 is CASSQEMVRETQYF. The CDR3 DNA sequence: TGCGCCAGCAGCCAAGAAATGGTCAGAGAGACCCAGTACTTC.

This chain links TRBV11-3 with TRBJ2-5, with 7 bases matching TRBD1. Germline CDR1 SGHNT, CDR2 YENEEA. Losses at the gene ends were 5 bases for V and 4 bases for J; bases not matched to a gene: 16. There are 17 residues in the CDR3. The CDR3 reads CASSPGSGTVLPETQYF. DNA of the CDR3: TGTGCCAGCAGCCCTGGCTCCGGGACAGTTCTTCCAGAGACCCAGTACTTC.

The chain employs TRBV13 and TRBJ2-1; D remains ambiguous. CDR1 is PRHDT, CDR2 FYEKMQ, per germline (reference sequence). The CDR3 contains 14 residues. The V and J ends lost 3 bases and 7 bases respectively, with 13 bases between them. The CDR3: CASSLISPQNEQFF. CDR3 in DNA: TGTGCCAGCAGCTTGATCTCTCCCCAGAATGAGCAGTTCTTC.

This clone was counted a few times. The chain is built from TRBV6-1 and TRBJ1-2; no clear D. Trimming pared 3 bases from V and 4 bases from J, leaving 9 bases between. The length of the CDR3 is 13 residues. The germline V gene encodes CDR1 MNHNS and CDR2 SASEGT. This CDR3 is CASSEGRAYGYTF. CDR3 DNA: TGTGCCAGCAGTGAGGGCAGAGCCTATGGCTACACCTTC.

The CDR3 nucleotides read TGTGCCAGCAGCGCACGACGGGACAGCCTCAACACCGGGGAGCTGTTTTTT. It yields the protein CASSARRDSLNTGELFF. This chain uses TRBV9 with TRBJ2-2; TRBD1 aligns across 7 bases. This CDR3 has 17 residues. J gave up 2 bases and V 3 bases, and 10 bases lay outside the gene matches. Per the germline V gene, CDR1 is SGDLS and CDR2 is YYNGEE.

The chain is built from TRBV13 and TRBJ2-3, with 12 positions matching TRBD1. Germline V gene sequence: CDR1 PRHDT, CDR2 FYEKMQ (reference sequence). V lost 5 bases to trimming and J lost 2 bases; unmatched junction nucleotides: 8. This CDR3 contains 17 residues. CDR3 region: CASSRSGTGGLTDTQYF. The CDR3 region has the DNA TGTGCCAGCAGCCGATCCGGGACAGGGGGCCTCACAGATACGCAGTATTTT.

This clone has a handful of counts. CDR3 in amino acids: CASSSHQVQETQYF. CDR3 coding DNA: TGTGCCAGCAGCTCACATCAGGTCCAAGAGACCCAGTACTTC. This sequence joins TRBV7-2 and TRBJ2-5; no reliable D call. In germline, CDR1 is SGHTA, CDR2 FQGNSA. The CDR3 is 14 residues long. V was cut by 4 bases and J by 1 base, with 10 bases left in between. The entire variable domain, with the rest obtained from reference TRBV7-2 and TRBJ2-5, is as follows: GAGVSQSPSNKVTEKGKDVELRCDPISGHTALYWYRQSLGQGLEFLIYFQGNSAPDKSGLPSDRFSAERTGGSVSTLTIQRTQQEDSAVYLCASSSHQVQETQYFGPGTRLLVL.

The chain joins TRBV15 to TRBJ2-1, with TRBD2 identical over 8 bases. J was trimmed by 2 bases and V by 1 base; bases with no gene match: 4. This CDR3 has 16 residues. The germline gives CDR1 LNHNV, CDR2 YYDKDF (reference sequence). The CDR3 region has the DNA TGTGCCACCAGCAGAGGGACTAGCCATACCTACAATGAGCAGTTCTTC. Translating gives CATSRGTSHTYNEQFF.